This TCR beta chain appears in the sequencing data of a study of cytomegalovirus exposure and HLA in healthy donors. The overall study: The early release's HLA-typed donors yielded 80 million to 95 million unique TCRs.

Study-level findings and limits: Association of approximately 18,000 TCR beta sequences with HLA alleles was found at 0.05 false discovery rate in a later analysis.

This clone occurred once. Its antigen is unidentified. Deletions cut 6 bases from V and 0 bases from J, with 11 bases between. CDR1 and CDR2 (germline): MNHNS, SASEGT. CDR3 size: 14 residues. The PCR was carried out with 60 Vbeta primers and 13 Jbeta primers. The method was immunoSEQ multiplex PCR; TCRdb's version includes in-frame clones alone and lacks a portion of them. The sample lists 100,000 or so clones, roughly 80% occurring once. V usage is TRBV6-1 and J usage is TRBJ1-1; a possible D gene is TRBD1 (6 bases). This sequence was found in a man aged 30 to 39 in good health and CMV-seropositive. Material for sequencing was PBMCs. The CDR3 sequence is CASSRDTVNTEAFF. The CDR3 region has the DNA TGTGCCAGCAGCAGGGACACCGTGAACACTGAAGCTTTCTTT.